The present T cell receptor beta chain was sequenced within a study of blood T cell repertoires in COVID-19. On the study more broadly: Nucleic acid was either cDNA or gDNA, and it came from T cells, B-cell-depleted T cells, or PBMCs.

Method: immunoSEQ multiplex PCR; TCRdb's copy keeps in-frame clones and lacks some. The table records 230,000 or so clones, 65% to 85% of them present only once. CDR3 length: 17 amino acids. Per the germline V gene, CDR1 is SNHLY and CDR2 is FYNNEI. Between the trimmed V and J ends, which lost 0 bases and 4 bases, there was a span of 17 bases. The sequence was obtained from a man in his fifties who had recovered from COVID-19. Specimen: PBMCs or T cells enriched from blood (not recorded which). This chain joins TRBV2 and TRBJ2-3, with D possibly matching TRBD2 (6 bases). The CDR3, as DNA: TGTGCCAGCAGTGAAGCGCGGGGCCATACTCCACCAGATACGCAGTATTTT. Its protein product is CASSEARGHTPPDTQYF.